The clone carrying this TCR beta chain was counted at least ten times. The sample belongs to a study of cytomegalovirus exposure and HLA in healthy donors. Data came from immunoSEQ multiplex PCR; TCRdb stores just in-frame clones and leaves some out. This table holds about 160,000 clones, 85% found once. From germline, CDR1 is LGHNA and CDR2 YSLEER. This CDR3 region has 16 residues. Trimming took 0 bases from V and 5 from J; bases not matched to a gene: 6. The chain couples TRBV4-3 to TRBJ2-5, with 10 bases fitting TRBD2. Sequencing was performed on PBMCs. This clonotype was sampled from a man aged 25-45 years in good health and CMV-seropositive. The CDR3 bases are TGCGCCAGCAGCCAAGATCCTAGCGGGGGATCGGAGACCCAGTACTTC. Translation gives CASSQDPSGGSETQYF.